This TCR beta chain was captured by sequencing in a study of cytomegalovirus exposure and HLA in healthy donors. Study results and limitations: Some public TCRs appeared in many individuals, while most sequences were rare. The study recorded 164 TCR beta chains that were cytomegalovirus-associated.

The donors were in the approximately 130-subject validation cohort; that cohort was separate from the roughly 700-subject first cohort. Clones were sequenced by immunoSEQ multiplex PCR, and TCRdb holds only the in-frame ones, with some missing. This sample has some 140,000 clones; almost 85% occur once, and the top ten carry 1.4%. V was cut by 3 bases and J by 5 bases, with 24 bases left in between. The CDR3 totals 18 residues. Germline values: CDR1 LNHNV, CDR2 YYDKDF (reference sequence). About this clone itself: No antigen is known for it.

The source material was PBMCs. The V and J genes are TRBV15 and TRBJ2-3; a weak D match, TRBD2 (7 bases). The TCR sequence derives from a woman in her twenties or thirties in good health and CMV-seronegative. CDR3 residues: CATSRRGGFSWLGDTQYF. CDR3 bases: TGTGCCACCAGCAGGAGGGGGGGCTTTAGCTGGTTGGGAGATACGCAGTATTTT.